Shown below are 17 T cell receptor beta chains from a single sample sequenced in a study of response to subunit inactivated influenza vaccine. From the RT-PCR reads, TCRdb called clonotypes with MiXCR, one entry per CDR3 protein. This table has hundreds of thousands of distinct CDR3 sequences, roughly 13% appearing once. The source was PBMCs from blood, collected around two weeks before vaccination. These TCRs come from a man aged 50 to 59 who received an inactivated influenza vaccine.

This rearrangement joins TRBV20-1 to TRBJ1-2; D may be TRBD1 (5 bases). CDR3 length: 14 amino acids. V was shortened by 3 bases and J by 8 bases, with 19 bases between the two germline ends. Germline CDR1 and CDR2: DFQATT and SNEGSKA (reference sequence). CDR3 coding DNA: TGCAGTGCTAGGTTGGTGAGAAGGGGAGGAGGCTACACCTTC. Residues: CSARLVRRGGGYTF.

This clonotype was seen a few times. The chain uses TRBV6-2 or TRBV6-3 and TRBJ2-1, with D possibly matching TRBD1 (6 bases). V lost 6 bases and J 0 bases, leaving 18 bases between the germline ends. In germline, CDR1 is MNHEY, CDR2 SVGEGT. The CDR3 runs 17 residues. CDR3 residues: CASRHIQGIASYNEQFF. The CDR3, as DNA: TGTGCCAGCAGGCACATACAGGGAATTGCCTCCTACAATGAGCAGTTCTTC.

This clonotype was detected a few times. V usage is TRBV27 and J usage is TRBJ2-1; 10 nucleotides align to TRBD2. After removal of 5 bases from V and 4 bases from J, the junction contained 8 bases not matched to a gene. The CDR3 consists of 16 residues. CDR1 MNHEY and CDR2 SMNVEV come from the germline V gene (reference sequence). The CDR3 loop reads CASSNLAGAGYNEQFF. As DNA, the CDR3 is TGTGCCAGCAGTAACCTAGCGGGAGCGGGTTACAATGAGCAGTTCTTC.

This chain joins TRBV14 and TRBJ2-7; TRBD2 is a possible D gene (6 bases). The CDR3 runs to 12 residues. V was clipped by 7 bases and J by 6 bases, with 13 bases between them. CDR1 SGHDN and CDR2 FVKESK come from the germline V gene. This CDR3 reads CASNVGGVEQYF. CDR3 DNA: TGTGCCAGCAACGTCGGAGGGGTCGAGCAGTACTTC.

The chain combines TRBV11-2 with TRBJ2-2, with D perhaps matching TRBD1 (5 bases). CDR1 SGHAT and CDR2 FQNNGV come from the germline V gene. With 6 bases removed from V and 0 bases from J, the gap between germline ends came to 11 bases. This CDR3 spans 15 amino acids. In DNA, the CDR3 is TGTGCCAGCAGACGACCGGACACGAACACCGGGGAGCTGTTTTTT. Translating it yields CASRRPDTNTGELFF.

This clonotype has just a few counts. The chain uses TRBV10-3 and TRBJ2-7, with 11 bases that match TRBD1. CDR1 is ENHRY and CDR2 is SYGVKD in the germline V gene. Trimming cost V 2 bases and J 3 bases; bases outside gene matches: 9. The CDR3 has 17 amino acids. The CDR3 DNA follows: TGTGCCATCAGTGAGGCCCCCGGGACAGGGGGATACTACGAGCAGTACTTC. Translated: CAISEAPGTGGYYEQYF.

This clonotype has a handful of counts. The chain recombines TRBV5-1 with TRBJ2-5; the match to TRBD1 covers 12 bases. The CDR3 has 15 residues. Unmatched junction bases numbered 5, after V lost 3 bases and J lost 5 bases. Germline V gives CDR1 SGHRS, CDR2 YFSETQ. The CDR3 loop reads CASSWTGQGAETQYF. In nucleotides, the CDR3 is TGCGCCAGCAGCTGGACGGGACAGGGGGCTGAGACCCAGTACTTC.

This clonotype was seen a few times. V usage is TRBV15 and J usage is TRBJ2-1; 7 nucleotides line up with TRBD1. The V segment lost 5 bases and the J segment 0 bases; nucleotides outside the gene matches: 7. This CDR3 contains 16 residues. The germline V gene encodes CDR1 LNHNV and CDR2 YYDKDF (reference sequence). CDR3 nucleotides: TGTGCCACCAGCGAAGGACAGGTGAGCTCCTACAATGAGCAGTTCTTC. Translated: CATSEGQVSSYNEQFF.

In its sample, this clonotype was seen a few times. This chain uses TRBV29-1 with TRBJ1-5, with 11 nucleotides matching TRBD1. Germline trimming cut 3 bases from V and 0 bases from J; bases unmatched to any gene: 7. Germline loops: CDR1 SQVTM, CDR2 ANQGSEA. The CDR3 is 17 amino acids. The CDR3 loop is CSVDRDRGFYSNQPQHF. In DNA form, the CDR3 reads TGCAGCGTTGACCGGGACAGGGGGTTTTATAGCAATCAGCCCCAGCATTTT.

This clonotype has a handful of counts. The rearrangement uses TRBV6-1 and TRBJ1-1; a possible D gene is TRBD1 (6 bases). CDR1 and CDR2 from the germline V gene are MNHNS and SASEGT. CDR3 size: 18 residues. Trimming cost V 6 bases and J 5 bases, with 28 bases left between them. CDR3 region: CASSLAGGAGVGRTEAFF. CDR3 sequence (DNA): TGTGCCAGCAGCCTAGCGGGGGGGGCAGGCGTTGGCAGGACTGAAGCTTTCTTT.

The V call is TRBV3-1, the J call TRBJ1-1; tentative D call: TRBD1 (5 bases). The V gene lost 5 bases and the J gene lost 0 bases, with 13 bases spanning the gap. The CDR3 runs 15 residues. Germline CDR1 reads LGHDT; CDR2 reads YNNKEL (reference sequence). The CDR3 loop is CASSGTGFMNTEAFF. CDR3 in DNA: TGTGCCAGCAGCGGGACCGGATTCATGAACACTGAAGCTTTCTTT.

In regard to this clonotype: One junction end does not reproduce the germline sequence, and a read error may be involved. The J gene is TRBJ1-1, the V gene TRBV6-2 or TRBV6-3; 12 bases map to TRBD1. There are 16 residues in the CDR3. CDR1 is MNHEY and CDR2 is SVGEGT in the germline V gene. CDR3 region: CASSYGDRGPPRLSMF. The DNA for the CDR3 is TGTGCCAGCAGTTACGGGGACAGGGGGCCCCCCCGACTTTCAATGTTT.

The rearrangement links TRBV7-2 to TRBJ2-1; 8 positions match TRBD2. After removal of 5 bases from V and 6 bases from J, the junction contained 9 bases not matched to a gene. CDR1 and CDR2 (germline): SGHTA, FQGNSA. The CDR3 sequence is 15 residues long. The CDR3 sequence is CASSTAGGGVNEQFF. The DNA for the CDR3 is TGTGCCAGCAGCACCGCGGGGGGCGGGGTCAATGAGCAGTTCTTC. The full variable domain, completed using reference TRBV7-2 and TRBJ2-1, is GAGVSQSPSNKVTEKGKDVELRCDPISGHTALYWYRQSLGQGLEFLIYFQGNSAPDKSGLPSDRFSAERTGGSVSTLTIQRTQQEDSAVYLCASSTAGGGVNEQFFGPGTRLTVL.

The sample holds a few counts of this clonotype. Written as DNA, the CDR3 is TGCGCCAGCAGCTTGGATGGAGACTTTAGTTGGGGAGAGACCCAGTACTTC. Its protein product is CASSLDGDFSWGETQYF. The chain recombines TRBV5-1 with TRBJ2-5; D ambiguous. V shed 0 bases and J shed 4 bases, with 19 bases lying between them. CDR1 and CDR2 from the germline V gene are SGHRS and YFSETQ. This CDR3 has 17 residues. Using reference TRBV5-1 and TRBJ2-5 for the parts outside the CDR3, the full variable domain is KAGVTQTPRYLIKTRGQQVTLSCSPISGHRSVSWYQQTPGQGLQFLFEYFSETQRNKGNFPGRFSGRQFSNSRSEMNVSTLELGDSALYLCASSLDGDFSWGETQYFGPGTRLLVL.

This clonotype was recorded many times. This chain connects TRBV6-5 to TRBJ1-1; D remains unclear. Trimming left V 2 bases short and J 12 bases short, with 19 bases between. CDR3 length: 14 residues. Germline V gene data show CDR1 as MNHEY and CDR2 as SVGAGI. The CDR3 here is CASSYVRSGRRTFF. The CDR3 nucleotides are TGTGCCAGCAGTTACGTTCGATCGGGGAGGCGAACTTTCTTT.

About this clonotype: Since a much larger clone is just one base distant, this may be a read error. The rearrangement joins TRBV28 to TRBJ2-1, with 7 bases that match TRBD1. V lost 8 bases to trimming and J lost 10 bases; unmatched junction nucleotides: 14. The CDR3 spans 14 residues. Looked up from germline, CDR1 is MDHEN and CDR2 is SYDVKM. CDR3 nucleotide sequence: TGTGCCAGCTACCCTCCCAACAGGGGCCCAGAGCAGTTCTTC. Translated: CASYPPNRGPEQFF. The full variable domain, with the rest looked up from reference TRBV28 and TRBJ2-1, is DVKVTQSSRYLVKRTGEKVFLECVQDMDHENMFWYRQDPGLGLRLIYFSYDVKMKEKGDIPEGYSVSREKKERFSLILESASTNQTSMYLCASYPPNRGPEQFFGPGTRLTVL.

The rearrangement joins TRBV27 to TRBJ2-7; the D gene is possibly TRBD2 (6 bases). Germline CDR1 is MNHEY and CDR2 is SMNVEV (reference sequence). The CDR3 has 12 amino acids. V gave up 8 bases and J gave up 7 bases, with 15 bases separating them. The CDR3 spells CASGDLSGEQYF. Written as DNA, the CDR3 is TGTGCCAGCGGGGACCTTAGCGGAGAGCAGTACTTC.